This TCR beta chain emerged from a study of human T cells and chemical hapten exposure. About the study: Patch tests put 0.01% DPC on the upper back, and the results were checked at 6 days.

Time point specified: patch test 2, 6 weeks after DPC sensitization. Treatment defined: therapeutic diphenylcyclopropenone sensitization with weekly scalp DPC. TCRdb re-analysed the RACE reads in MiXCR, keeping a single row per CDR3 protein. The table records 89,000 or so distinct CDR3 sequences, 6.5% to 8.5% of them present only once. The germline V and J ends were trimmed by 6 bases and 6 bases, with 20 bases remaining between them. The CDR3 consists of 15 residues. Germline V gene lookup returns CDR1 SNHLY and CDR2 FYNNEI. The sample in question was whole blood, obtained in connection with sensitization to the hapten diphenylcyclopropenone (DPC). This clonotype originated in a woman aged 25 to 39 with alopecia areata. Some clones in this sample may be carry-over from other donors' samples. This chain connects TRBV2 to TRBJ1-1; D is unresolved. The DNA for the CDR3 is TGTGCCAGCAGGTTCGGGCCCCTGTCCAATGCTGAAGCTTTCTTT. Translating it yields CASRFGPLSNAEAFF.